The source of this T cell receptor (beta chain) is a study of T cells after yellow fever vaccination. TCRdb re-called the 5' RACE reads through MiXCR, storing one row per CDR3 protein. The repertoire has around 230,000 distinct CDR3 sequences, approximately 6.7% of them found once; the top ten carry roughly 1%. Details on this clonotype: A much larger clone differs from this one at a single base, so this may be a read error.

The source of this sequence is a man aged 30-40 years who received the YFV17D yellow fever vaccine. Sequencing used CD4+ T cells sorted from PBMCs, obtained on the day of the yellow fever booster vaccination.

The CDR3 region is CASSRTARGPIWGYDSPLHF. In DNA form, the CDR3 reads TGTGCCAGCAGCCGGACCGCAAGGGGGCCTATATGGGGTTATGATTCACCCCTCCACTTT. This sequence joins TRBV6-2 or TRBV6-3 and TRBJ1-6; 7 positions match TRBD1. Germline CDR1 is MNHEY and CDR2 is SVGEGT. The ends lost 6 bases at V and 8 bases at J; junction bases unmatched: 25. The CDR3 is 20 residues long.